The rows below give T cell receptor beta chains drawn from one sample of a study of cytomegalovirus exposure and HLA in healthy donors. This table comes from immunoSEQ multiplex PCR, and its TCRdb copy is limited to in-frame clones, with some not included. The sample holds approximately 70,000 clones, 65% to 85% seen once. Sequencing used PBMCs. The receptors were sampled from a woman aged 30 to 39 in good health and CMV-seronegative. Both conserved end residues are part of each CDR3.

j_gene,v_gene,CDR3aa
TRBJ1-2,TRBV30,CAWTKNRERGYTF
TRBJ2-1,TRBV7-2,CASSFLAGVLNEQFF
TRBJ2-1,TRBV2,CASSLLAGGPGNEQFF
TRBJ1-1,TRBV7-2,CASRGTENTEAFF
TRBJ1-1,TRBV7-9,CASSPVAGVDTEAFF
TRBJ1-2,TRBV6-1,CASSEAGVAYGYTF
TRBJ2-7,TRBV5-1,CASSLDRLGGTGVYEQYF
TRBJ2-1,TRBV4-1,CASSQVDMGFSSYNEQFF
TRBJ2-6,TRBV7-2,CASSLKTGGANVLTF
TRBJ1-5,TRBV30,CAWTPGGGQPQHF
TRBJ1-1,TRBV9,CASSPGQMNTEAFF
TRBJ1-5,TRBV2,CASSTETGTNQPQHF
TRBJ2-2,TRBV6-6,CASSYWGRDTGELFF
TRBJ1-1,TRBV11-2,CASSLAGRTGLNTEAFF
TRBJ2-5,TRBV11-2,CASSPDLLRRETQYF
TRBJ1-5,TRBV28,CASNLQPQHF
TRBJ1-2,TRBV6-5,CASSYQGRPTNYGYTF
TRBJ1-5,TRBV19,CASTISNQPQHF
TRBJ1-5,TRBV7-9,CASSQTGGDQPQHF
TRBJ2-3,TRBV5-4,CASSFDSTDTQYF
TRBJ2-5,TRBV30,CAWRPRSGVQETQYF
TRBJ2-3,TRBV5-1,CASSLATSGASTDTQYF
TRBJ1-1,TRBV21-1,CASSKSPSGTEPKAFF
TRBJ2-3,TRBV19,CASSITSGDTQYF
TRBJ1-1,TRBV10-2,CASSKVGTFQVGRNTEAFF
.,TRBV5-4,CASSLDFYEQYF